These 29 T cell receptor beta chains were sequenced from one sample in a study of blood T cell repertoires in COVID-19. The table came from immunoSEQ multiplex PCR; TCRdb's copy has only in-frame clones and leaves some out. The sample gives roughly 92,000 clones, roughly 91% of which show up once; around 5% is in the top ten. Sequencing was performed on peripheral blood. Every receptor here comes from an elderly woman with acute or convalescent COVID-19.

The chain combines TRBV19 with TRBJ2-1; D uncertain. The germline V and J ends were trimmed by 4 bases and 3 bases, with 7 bases remaining between them. Germline assignment: CDR1 LNHDA and CDR2 SQIVND (reference sequence). This CDR3 spans 13 amino acids. The CDR3 coding sequence is TGTGCCAGTAGTAGGGCTAACTACAATGAGCAGTTCTTC. Protein sequence: CASSRANYNEQFF.

V and J are TRBV6-1 and TRBJ1-2; D not resolved. Trimming stripped 1 base from V and 3 bases from J, with 9 bases between. The CDR3 covers 14 residues. The germline CDR1 and CDR2 sequences are MNHNS and SASEGT. CDR3 coding DNA: TGTGCCAGCAGTGAAGGTCCCGGTCACTATGGCTACACCTTC. Protein sequence: CASSEGPGHYGYTF.

This chain uses TRBV5-1 with TRBJ2-5, with TRBD2 as a possible D gene (5 bases). Germline V gene data show CDR1 as SGHRS and CDR2 as YFSETQ. The ends were cut back, 4 bases at V and 5 bases at J, with 12 bases in the middle. The CDR3 loop spans 13 amino acids. The CDR3 DNA follows: TGCGCCAGCAGCGCCGCACCGGGGGAGACCCAGTACTTC. Amino acids: CASSAAPGETQYF.

The rearrangement joins TRBV19 to TRBJ1-1; 12 nucleotides align to TRBD1. This CDR3 has 17 residues. Germline V lookup: CDR1 LNHDA, CDR2 SQIVND (reference sequence). V was pared by 4 bases and J by 1 base, with 7 bases of the junction left unmatched. This CDR3 is CASSTTGQGARNTEAFF. The CDR3 bases are TGTGCCAGTAGTACCACGGGACAGGGGGCCCGGAACACTGAAGCTTTCTTT.

This clone was found once. This sequence joins TRBV5-6 and TRBJ1-1; D gene uncertain. The germline gives CDR1 SGHDT, CDR2 YYEEEE. The CDR3 is 13 residues long. V was cut by 1 base and J by 5 bases, with 9 bases left in between. The CDR3 sequence: CASSLRSGTEAFF. The CDR3 coding sequence is TGTGCCAGCAGCTTGAGATCAGGAACTGAAGCTTTCTTT.

The gene calls are TRBV10-3 and TRBJ1-2; no clear D. The V end was cut by 2 bases, the J end by 10 bases, with 8 bases between. Germline CDR1 reads ENHRY; CDR2 reads SYGVKD. This CDR3 is built from 11 residues. The chain's CDR3 is CAISERGAYTF. The CDR3 region has the DNA TGTGCCATCAGTGAGCGGGGTGCCTACACCTTC.

V usage is TRBV5-1 and J usage is TRBJ2-2; D uncertain. V dropped 0 bases and J dropped 6 bases, with 12 bases sitting between them. Germline loops: CDR1 SGHRS, CDR2 YFSETQ. This CDR3 is built from 15 residues. The CDR3 spells CASSLGAPVAGELFF. In DNA form, the CDR3 reads TGCGCCAGCAGCTTGGGGGCCCCAGTAGCCGGGGAGCTGTTTTTT.

This clone was found once. V gene TRBV19 combines with J gene TRBJ2-3, with 8 bases that match TRBD2. The J segment lost 1 base and the V segment lost 8 bases, leaving 5 bases of the junction unmatched. This CDR3 region has 14 residues. CDR1 and CDR2 from the germline V gene are LNHDA and SQIVND (reference sequence). The CDR3 sequence: CASGRGEGTDTQYF. The CDR3 DNA reads TGTGCCAGTGGGCGGGGGGAAGGCACAGATACGCAGTATTTT.

The gene calls are TRBV5-4 and TRBJ1-1; 7 nucleotides line up with TRBD1. Trimming took 0 bases from V and 1 from J; bases not matched to a gene: 6. Per germline, CDR1 SGHNT and CDR2 YYREEE (reference sequence). The CDR3 is made up of 16 amino acids. CDR3 in amino acids: CASSLAGTVPNTEAFF. In DNA, the CDR3 is TGTGCCAGCAGCTTGGCCGGGACAGTTCCGAACACTGAAGCTTTCTTT.

V usage is TRBV5-8 and J usage is TRBJ2-7, with TRBD2 as a possible D gene (5 bases). V was pared by 1 base and J by 7 bases, with 24 bases between. Per germline, CDR1 SGHTS and CDR2 YDEGEE. The CDR3 consists of 17 residues. The DNA for the CDR3 is TGTGCCAGCAGCTTGCAAGGCCGAGTCTCGAGACCGGGGGAGCAGTACTTC. It codes for CASSLQGRVSRPGEQYF.

The rearrangement uses TRBV30 and TRBJ2-1, with TRBD1 matching 10 bases. This CDR3 region has 16 residues. Germline V gene sequence: CDR1 GTSNPN, CDR2 SVGIG (reference sequence). The V gene end was trimmed by 0 bases and the J gene end by 7 bases; junction bases not matched to a gene: 9. The CDR3 is CAWSVRIGTGVNEQFF. CDR3 coding DNA: TGTGCCTGGAGTGTACGAATTGGGACAGGGGTTAATGAGCAGTTCTTC. The complete variable domain, with remaining parts taken from reference TRBV30 and TRBJ2-1, reads SQTIHQWPATLVQPVGSPLSLECTVEGTSNPNLYWYRQAAGRGLQLLFYSVGIGQISSEVPQNLSASRPQDRQFILSSKKLLLSDSGFYLCAWSVRIGTGVNEQFFGPGTRLTVL.

V gene TRBV5-1 combines with J gene TRBJ2-3; 11 bases fit TRBD2. This CDR3 has 17 amino acids. The germline gives CDR1 SGHRS, CDR2 YFSETQ. With V trimmed by 4 bases and J by 5 bases, 12 bases remained unmatched. The CDR3 here is CASSRGLAVYQGDTQYF. As DNA, the CDR3 is TGCGCCAGCAGCCGGGGACTAGCGGTTTACCAAGGAGATACGCAGTATTTT. The full variable domain, its missing parts supplied by reference TRBV5-1 and TRBJ2-3, is KAGVTQTPRYLIKTRGQQVTLSCSPISGHRSVSWYQQTPGQGLQFLFEYFSETQRNKGNFPGRFSGRQFSNSRSEMNVSTLELGDSALYLCASSRGLAVYQGDTQYFGPGTRLTVL.

The chain's CDR3 is CATSRDGDYLLAKNIQYF. The CDR3 coding sequence is TGTGCCACCAGCAGAGATGGGGACTACCTTCTAGCCAAAAACATTCAGTACTTC. The rearrangement links TRBV15 to TRBJ2-4; TRBD2 matches at 7 bases. The CDR3 has 18 amino acids. Unmatched junction bases numbered 8, after V lost 0 bases and J lost 0 bases. The germline gives CDR1 LNHNV, CDR2 YYDKDF (reference sequence). The full variable domain, completed using reference TRBV15 and TRBJ2-4, is DAMVIQNPRYQVTQFGKPVTLSCSQTLNHNVMYWYQQKSSQAPKLLFHYYDKDFNNEADTPDNFQSRRPNTSFCFLDIRSPGLGDTAMYLCATSRDGDYLLAKNIQYFGAGTRLSVL.

The rearrangement uses TRBV6-5 and TRBJ2-1, with a weak D call TRBD2 (5 bases). This CDR3 region has 14 residues. Germline V gene data show CDR1 as MNHEY and CDR2 as SVGAGI. Deletions cut 6 bases from V and 9 bases from J, with 18 bases between. The CDR3 sequence is CASSQSSPRGEQFF. CDR3 in DNA: TGTGCCAGCAGCCAGAGTTCGCCACGGGGTGAGCAGTTCTTC.

This clone has a single count. This chain links TRBV5-4 with TRBJ2-7; TRBD2 aligns across 10 bases. CDR1 is SGHNT and CDR2 is YYREEE in the germline V gene (reference sequence). The CDR3 spans 15 residues. The junction had 4 bases not matched to a gene; V was cut back by 0 bases and J by 4 bases. The CDR3 here is CASSLASGSGYEQYF. The CDR3 DNA reads as TGTGCCAGCAGCTTGGCTAGCGGGAGTGGGTACGAGCAGTACTTC.

The rearrangement links TRBV7-2 to TRBJ1-2; 7 bases match TRBD1. The V segment lost 1 base and the J segment 1 base; nucleotides outside the gene matches: 6. The CDR3 has 16 amino acids. Germline lookup yields CDR1 SGHTA and CDR2 FQGNSA. The CDR3 region is CASSLGGTARNYGYTF. Here the CDR3 DNA reads TGTGCCAGCAGCTTAGGTGGGACAGCCCGTAACTATGGCTACACCTTC.

The rearrangement links TRBV5-1 to TRBJ1-2; 7 nucleotides agree with TRBD1. V shed 2 bases and J 3 bases; nucleotides not matched to a gene: 13. Germline V CDR1 and CDR2: SGHRS, YFSETQ. This CDR3 has 17 residues. CDR3 nucleotide sequence: TGCGCCAGCAGCTTCGGGGCAGGGAGAGGGGGCCACTATGGCTACACCTTC. The encoded protein is CASSFGAGRGGHYGYTF.

V usage is TRBV7-8 and J usage is TRBJ1-1; D possibly corresponds to TRBD1 (5 bases). Trimming shortened V by 5 bases and J by 1 base, and 11 bases separated the two germline ends. This CDR3 spans 14 amino acids. Germline CDR1 reads SGHVS; CDR2 reads FQNEAQ. The CDR3 nucleotides are TGTGCCAGCAGCCCGGACATCGAGAACACTGAAGCTTTCTTT. Translated: CASSPDIENTEAFF.

The J gene is TRBJ2-5, the V gene TRBV7-2, with TRBD1 matching 8 bases. With 0 bases clipped from V and 5 bases from J, the junction kept 5 bases outside the gene matches. The CDR3 loop spans 15 amino acids. Germline V gives CDR1 SGHTA, CDR2 FQGNSA. In DNA form, the CDR3 reads TGTGCCAGCAGCTTAGCGGCAGGGGGCCGGGAGACCCAGTACTTC. Protein: CASSLAAGGRETQYF.

This clone was counted between two and nine times. This chain uses TRBV19 with TRBJ2-7, with D tentatively TRBD2 (5 bases). Per the germline V gene, CDR1 is LNHDA and CDR2 is SQIVND (reference sequence). V was clipped by 3 bases and J by 4 bases, with 16 bases between them. The length of the CDR3 is 15 residues. Here the CDR3 reads CASSIGIQSEYEQYF. CDR3 bases: TGTGCCAGTAGTATCGGGATACAGAGCGAGTACGAGCAGTACTTC.

V usage is TRBV30 and J usage is TRBJ2-7; tentative D call: TRBD1 (5 bases). This CDR3 has 12 residues. The ends were cut back, 5 bases at V and 1 base at J, with 9 bases in the middle. Germline V CDR1 and CDR2: GTSNPN, SVGIG (reference sequence). The CDR3 sequence: CAWGGQSYEQYF. The CDR3 DNA follows: TGTGCCTGGGGCGGACAATCCTACGAGCAGTACTTC. The whole variable domain, filled in from reference TRBV30 and TRBJ2-7, reads SQTIHQWPATLVQPVGSPLSLECTVEGTSNPNLYWYRQAAGRGLQLLFYSVGIGQISSEVPQNLSASRPQDRQFILSSKKLLLSDSGFYLCAWGGQSYEQYFGPGTRLTVT.

The chain combines TRBV6-5 with TRBJ2-7; 8 bases match TRBD1. CDR3 length: 14 amino acids. The germline CDR1 and CDR2 sequences are MNHEY and SVGAGI. The trim removed 5 bases at V and 7 bases at J, leaving 10 bases unmatched. CDR3 amino acids: CASSLGQGSREQYF. In DNA form, the CDR3 reads TGTGCCAGCAGTCTCGGACAGGGATCACGGGAGCAGTACTTC.

The V and J genes are TRBV27 and TRBJ1-5; D is perhaps TRBD1 (6 bases). CDR1 and CDR2 (germline): MNHEY, SMNVEV (reference sequence). CDR3 length: 13 amino acids. V was trimmed by 5 bases and J by 8 bases, leaving 13 bases between them. The CDR3 loop reads CASSQQGVKPQHF. The CDR3 DNA sequence: TGTGCCAGCAGTCAACAGGGTGTGAAGCCCCAGCATTTT.

To note about this clone: Additional DNA sequences in this sample encode the identical CDR3. This chain joins TRBV4-3 and TRBJ2-1; TRBD2 agrees at 10 bases. Germline values: CDR1 LGHNA, CDR2 YSLEER. The ends lost 0 bases at V and 6 bases at J; junction bases unmatched: 2. There are 15 residues in the CDR3. In DNA form, the CDR3 reads TGCGCCAGCAGCCAAGATCGACTAGCGGGCAATGAGCAGTTCTTC. Translated: CASSQDRLAGNEQFF.

CDR3 amino acids: CASSFDSSNQPQHF. Here the CDR3 DNA reads TGTGCCAGCAGCTTTGACAGTAGCAATCAGCCCCAGCATTTT. The chain joins TRBV7-9 to TRBJ1-5; tentatively, D is TRBD1 (5 bases). Germline CDR1 and CDR2: SEHNR and FQNEAQ (reference sequence). Trimming left V 3 bases short and J 0 bases short, with 6 bases between. The CDR3 covers 14 residues.

This clone was found once. The chain joins TRBV30 to TRBJ1-2; the match to TRBD1 covers 10 bases. The CDR3 length is 12 residues. The V gene end was trimmed by 8 bases and the J gene end by 6 bases; junction bases not matched to a gene: 6. Germline V lookup: CDR1 GTSNPN, CDR2 SVGIG (reference sequence). CDR3 DNA sequence: TGTGCCGGGACAGGGGAATCCCATGGCTACACCTTC. This codes for CAGTGESHGYTF.

V gene TRBV10-1 combines with J gene TRBJ1-3; 7 nucleotides agree with TRBD1. The length of the CDR3 is 15 residues. J lost 2 bases, V lost 7 bases, and 8 bases had no gene match. CDR1 and CDR2 (germline): WNHNN, SYGVQD (reference sequence). The CDR3 DNA follows: TGCGCCAGCAAAGAACGGGACAGTGCTGGAAACACCATATATTTT. It is translated as CASKERDSAGNTIYF.

The chain recombines TRBV6-5 with TRBJ1-2; D possibly corresponds to TRBD1 (5 bases). V was pared by 7 bases and J by 8 bases, with 23 bases between. Germline lookup yields CDR1 MNHEY and CDR2 SVGAGI. The CDR3 runs to 15 residues. Here the CDR3 DNA reads TGTGCCAGCAATGGGGGGGGAACCTTCTCTGACGGCTACACCTTC. Protein sequence: CASNGGGTFSDGYTF.

This chain uses TRBV4-2 with TRBJ2-7; possible D gene TRBD2, 5 bases. The CDR3 runs to 14 residues. Germline assignment: CDR1 LGHNA and CDR2 YNFKEQ. With 4 bases removed from V and 9 bases from J, the gap between germline ends came to 19 bases. DNA of the CDR3: TGTGCCAGCAGCCCTAGAGAGAGGGCCCCAGGGCAGTACTTC. Protein sequence: CASSPRERAPGQYF.